The subject of this entry is one T cell receptor beta chain. Its target is unknown. Using its own MiXCR run on the reads, TCRdb lists one record per CDR3 protein. The data hold over 250,000 distinct CDR3 sequences, with 25% observed a single time. The CDR3 is 14 residues long. The V gene's germline CDR1 is SGHNT and CDR2 YENEEA. V shed 5 bases and J shed 3 bases, with 13 bases lying between them. The source of the sample is a study of T cell repertoires in cytomegalovirus infection. As for the study in general: CMV infection together with matching HLA type was indicated by public TCR beta signatures.

Study-level results: Cumulative frequency of public TCR beta families picked out carriers of CMV plus the relevant HLA. Clonotypes of TCR beta that were HLA-C-restricted and CMV-specific dominated the ex vivo response.

The J gene is TRBJ1-1, the V gene TRBV11-3, with D uncertain. Sequencing input: PBMCs. The clonotype comes from a human donor in good health (CMV status not recorded). Some clones in this sample may be carry-over from other donors' samples. The CDR3 sequence: CASSGGGDYTEAFF. The CDR3 DNA follows: TGTGCCAGCAGCGGAGGAGGCGACTACACTGAAGCTTTCTTT.